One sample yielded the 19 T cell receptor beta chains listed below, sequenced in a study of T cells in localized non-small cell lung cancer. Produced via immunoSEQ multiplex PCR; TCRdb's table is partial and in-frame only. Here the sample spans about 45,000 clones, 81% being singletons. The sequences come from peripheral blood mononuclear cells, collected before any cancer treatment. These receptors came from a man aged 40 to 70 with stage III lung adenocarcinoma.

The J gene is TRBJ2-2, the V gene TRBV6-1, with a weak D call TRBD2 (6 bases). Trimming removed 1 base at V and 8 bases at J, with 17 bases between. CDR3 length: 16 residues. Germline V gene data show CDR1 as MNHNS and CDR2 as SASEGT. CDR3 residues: CASSEGLGRSGGELFF. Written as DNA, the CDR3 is TGTGCCAGCAGTGAAGGGTTGGGGAGGTCTGGAGGGGAGCTGTTTTTT.

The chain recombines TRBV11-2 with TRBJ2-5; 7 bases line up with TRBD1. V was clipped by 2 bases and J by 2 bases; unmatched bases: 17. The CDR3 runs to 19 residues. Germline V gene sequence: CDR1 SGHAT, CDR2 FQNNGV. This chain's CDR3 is CASSLRGPVGAGGQETQYF. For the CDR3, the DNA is TGTGCCAGCAGCTTAAGGGGGCCTGTTGGGGCAGGGGGACAAGAGACCCAGTACTTC.

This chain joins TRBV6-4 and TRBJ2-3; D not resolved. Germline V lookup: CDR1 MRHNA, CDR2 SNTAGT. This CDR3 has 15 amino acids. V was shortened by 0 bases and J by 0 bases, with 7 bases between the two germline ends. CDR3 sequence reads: CASSDSAASTDTQYF. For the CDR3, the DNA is TGTGCCAGCAGTGACTCGGCGGCTAGCACAGATACGCAGTATTTT.

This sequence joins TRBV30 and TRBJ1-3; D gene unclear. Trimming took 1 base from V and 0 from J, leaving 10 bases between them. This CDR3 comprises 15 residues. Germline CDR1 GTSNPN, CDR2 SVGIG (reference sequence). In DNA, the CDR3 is TGTGCCTGGAGTGCCCAGGCTTTCTCTGGAAACACCATATATTTT. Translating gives CAWSAQAFSGNTIYF. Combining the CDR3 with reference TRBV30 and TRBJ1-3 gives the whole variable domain SQTIHQWPATLVQPVGSPLSLECTVEGTSNPNLYWYRQAAGRGLQLLFYSVGIGQISSEVPQNLSASRPQDRQFILSSKKLLLSDSGFYLCAWSAQAFSGNTIYFGEGSWLTVV.

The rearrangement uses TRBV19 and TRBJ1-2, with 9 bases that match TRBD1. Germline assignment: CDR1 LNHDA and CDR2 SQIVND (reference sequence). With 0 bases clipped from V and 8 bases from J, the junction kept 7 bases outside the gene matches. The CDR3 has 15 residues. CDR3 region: CASSIDLTGGRGYTF. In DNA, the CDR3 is TGTGCCAGTAGTATAGATCTCACAGGGGGCAGAGGCTACACCTTC.

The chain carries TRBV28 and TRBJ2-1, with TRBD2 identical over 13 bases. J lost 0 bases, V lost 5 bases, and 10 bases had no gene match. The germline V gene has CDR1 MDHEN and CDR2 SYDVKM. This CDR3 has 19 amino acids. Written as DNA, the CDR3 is TGTGCCAGCAGTCAGCCGGGACTAGCGGGGCCCGTCTCCTACAATGAGCAGTTCTTC. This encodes CASSQPGLAGPVSYNEQFF.

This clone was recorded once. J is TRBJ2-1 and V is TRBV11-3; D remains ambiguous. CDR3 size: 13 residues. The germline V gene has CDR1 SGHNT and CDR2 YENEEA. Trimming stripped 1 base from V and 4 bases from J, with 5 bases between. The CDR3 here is CASSLAYYNEQFF. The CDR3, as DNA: TGTGCCAGCAGCTTAGCCTATTACAATGAGCAGTTCTTC.

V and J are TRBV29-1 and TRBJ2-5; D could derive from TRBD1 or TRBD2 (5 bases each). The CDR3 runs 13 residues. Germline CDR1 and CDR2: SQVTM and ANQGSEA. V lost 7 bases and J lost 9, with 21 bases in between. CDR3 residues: CSANLGPEGSQYF. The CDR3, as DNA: TGCAGCGCCAACCTAGGTCCCGAGGGGTCCCAGTACTTC. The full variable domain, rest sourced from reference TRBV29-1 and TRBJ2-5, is SAVISQKPSRDICQRGTSLTIQCQVDSQVTMMFWYRQQPGQSLTLIATANQGSEATYESGFVIDKFPISRPNLTFSTLTVSNMSPEDSSIYLCSANLGPEGSQYFGPGTRLLVL.

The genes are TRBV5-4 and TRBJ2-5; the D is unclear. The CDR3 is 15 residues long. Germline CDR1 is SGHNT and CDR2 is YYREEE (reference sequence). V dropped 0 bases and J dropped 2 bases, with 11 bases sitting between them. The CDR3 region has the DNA TGTGCCAGCAGCTTGGGGTTCGGGTTACAAGAGACCCAGTACTTC. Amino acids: CASSLGFGLQETQYF.

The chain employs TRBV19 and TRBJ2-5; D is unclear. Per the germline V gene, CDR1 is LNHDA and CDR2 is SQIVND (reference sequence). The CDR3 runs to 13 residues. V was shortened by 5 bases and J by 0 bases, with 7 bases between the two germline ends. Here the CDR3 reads CASSEQYQETQYF. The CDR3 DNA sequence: TGTGCCAGTAGTGAACAGTACCAAGAGACCCAGTACTTC.

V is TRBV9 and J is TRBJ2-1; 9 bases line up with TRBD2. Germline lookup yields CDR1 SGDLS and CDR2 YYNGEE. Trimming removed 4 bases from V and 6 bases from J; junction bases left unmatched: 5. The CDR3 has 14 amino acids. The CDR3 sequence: CASSFSGGGNEQFF. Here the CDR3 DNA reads TGTGCCAGCAGCTTTAGCGGGGGCGGCAATGAGCAGTTCTTC.

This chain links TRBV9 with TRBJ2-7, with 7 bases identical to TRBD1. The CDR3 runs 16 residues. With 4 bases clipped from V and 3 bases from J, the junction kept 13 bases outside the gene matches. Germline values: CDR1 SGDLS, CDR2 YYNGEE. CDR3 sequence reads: CASSPTTGLPFYEQYF. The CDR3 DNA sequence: TGTGCCAGCAGCCCCACGACAGGGTTACCATTCTACGAGCAGTACTTC.

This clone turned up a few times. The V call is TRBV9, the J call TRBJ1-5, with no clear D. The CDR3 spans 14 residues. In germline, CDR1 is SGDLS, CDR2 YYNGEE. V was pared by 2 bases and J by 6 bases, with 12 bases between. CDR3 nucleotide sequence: TGTGCCAGCAGCGTGTGGGAGGAGGGTCAGCCCCAGCATTTT. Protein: CASSVWEEGQPQHF.

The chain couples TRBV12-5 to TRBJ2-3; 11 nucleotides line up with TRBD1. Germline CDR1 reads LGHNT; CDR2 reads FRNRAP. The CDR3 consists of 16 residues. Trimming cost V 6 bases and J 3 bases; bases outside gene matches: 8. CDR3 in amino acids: CASGPRGTGGTDTQYF. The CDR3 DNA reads TGTGCTAGTGGGCCCCGGGGGACAGGGGGAACAGATACGCAGTATTTT.

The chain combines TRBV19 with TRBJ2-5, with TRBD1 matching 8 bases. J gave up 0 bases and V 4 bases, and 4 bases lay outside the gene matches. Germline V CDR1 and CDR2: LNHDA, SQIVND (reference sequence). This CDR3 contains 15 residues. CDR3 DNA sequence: TGTGCCAGTAGTAACAGGGGGTCCTACCAAGAGACCCAGTACTTC. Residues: CASSNRGSYQETQYF.

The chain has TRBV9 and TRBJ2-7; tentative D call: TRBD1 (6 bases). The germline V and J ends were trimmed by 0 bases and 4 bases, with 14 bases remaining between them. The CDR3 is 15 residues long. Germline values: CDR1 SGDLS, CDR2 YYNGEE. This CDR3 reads CASSVVADSRYEQYF. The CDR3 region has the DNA TGTGCCAGCAGCGTAGTGGCGGACAGCCGGTACGAGCAGTACTTC. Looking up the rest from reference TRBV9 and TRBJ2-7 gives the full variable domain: DSGVTQTPKHLITATGQRVTLRCSPRSGDLSVYWYQQSLDQGLQFLIQYYNGEERAKGNILERFSAQQFPDLHSELNLSSLELGDSALYFCASSVVADSRYEQYFGPGTRLTVT.

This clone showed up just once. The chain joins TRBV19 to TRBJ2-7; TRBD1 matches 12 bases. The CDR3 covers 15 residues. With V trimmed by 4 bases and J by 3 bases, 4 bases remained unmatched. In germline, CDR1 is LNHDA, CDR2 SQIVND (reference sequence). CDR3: CASSKGTGGFYEQYF. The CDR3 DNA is TGTGCCAGTAGTAAGGGGACAGGGGGCTTCTACGAGCAGTACTTC.

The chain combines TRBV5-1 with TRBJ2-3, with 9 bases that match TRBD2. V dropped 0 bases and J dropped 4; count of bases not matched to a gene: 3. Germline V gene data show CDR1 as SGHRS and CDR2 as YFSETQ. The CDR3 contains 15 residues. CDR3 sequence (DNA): TGCGCCAGCAGCTTGGCTAGCGGGGTATCAGATACGCAGTATTTT. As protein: CASSLASGVSDTQYF.

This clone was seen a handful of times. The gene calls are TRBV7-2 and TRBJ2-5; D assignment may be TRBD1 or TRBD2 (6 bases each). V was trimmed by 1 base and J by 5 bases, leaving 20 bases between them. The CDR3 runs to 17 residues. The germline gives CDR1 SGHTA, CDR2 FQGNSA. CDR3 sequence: CASSLGQVYFRGETQYF. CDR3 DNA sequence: TGTGCCAGCAGCTTAGGACAGGTGTATTTCCGGGGGGAGACCCAGTACTTC.